The entry below gives a single TCR beta chain sequence along with its context. The data were obtained in a study of blood T cell repertoires in COVID-19. Study context: Samples representing acute and convalescent COVID-19 were sourced from the United States, Italy and Spain. T cells, B-cell-depleted T cells, or PBMCs supplied cDNA or gDNA.

Repertoires were generated with immunoSEQ multiplex PCR, while TCRdb's copy carries only in-frame clones and drops some. The sample lists about 260,000 clones, about 88% occurring once. CDR1 is MNHNS, CDR2 SASEGT, per germline. The V and J ends lost 4 bases and 7 bases, in that order; junction bases with no gene match: 11. CDR3 length equals 18 residues. The rearrangement uses TRBV6-1 and TRBJ2-1; TRBD2 agrees at 15 bases. Sequencing used peripheral blood. The TCR comes from an older woman with COVID-19, enrolled during active disease. The CDR3: CASSAQGGLAGGGNEQFF. The CDR3 coding sequence is TGTGCCAGCAGTGCCCAGGGCGGACTAGCGGGAGGGGGGAATGAGCAGTTCTTC.